These 22 T cell receptor beta chains came from one sample sequenced in a study of blood T cell repertoires in COVID-19. Assay: immunoSEQ multiplex PCR; the TCRdb copy retains only in-frame clones and omits some. This table holds over 250,000 clones, roughly 90% found once. The sequenced sample consisted of peripheral blood. All receptors derive from a man in his forties or fifties with acute or convalescent COVID-19.

V gene TRBV5-6 combines with J gene TRBJ1-2, with 7 bases fitting TRBD1. CDR1 is SGHDT, CDR2 YYEEEE, per germline. The CDR3 extends over 15 amino acids. The V gene end was trimmed by 3 bases and the J gene end by 2 bases; junction bases not matched to a gene: 7. The CDR3 here is CASSYRQGINYGYTF. The CDR3 DNA reads TGTGCCAGCAGCTATAGACAGGGAATAAACTATGGCTACACCTTC.

In nucleotides, the CDR3 is TGTGCCAGCAGCCAAGAACTGGCGGATGAAGCTTTCTTT. Translated, it gives CASSQELADEAFF. This chain links TRBV3-1 (or the pseudogene TRBV3-2) with TRBJ1-1; no reliable D call. The V gene lost 0 bases and the J gene lost 7 bases, with 9 bases spanning the gap. The CDR3 spans 13 residues. Germline assignment: CDR1 LGHDT and CDR2 YNNKEL (reference sequence).

The rearrangement links TRBV30 to TRBJ1-2, with D possibly matching TRBD1 (5 bases). Germline-derived CDR1 and CDR2 are GTSNPN and SVGIG (reference sequence). CDR3 length: 14 residues. Trimming left V 0 bases short and J 2 bases short, with 10 bases between. The CDR3 DNA reads as TGTGCCTGGAGTGTACAGGCCCGAAACTATGGCTACACCTTC. Protein: CAWSVQARNYGYTF.

The rearrangement uses TRBV2 and TRBJ1-4; 9 bases line up with TRBD1. The CDR3 consists of 14 residues. After removal of 7 bases from V and 8 bases from J, the junction contained 8 bases not matched to a gene. Germline CDR1 SNHLY, CDR2 FYNNEI. DNA of the CDR3: TGTGCCAGCACCGCTAAGGGACAGGGCGAAAAACTGTTTTTT. Its protein product is CASTAKGQGEKLFF.

This clone was recorded only once. This chain uses TRBV5-1 with TRBJ1-3, with 8 nucleotides matching TRBD1. Germline lookup yields CDR1 SGHRS and CDR2 YFSETQ. The trim removed 0 bases at V and 2 bases at J, leaving 1 base unmatched. CDR3 length: 15 residues. CDR3 DNA sequence: TGCGCCAGCAGCTTGGACAGGGGGACTGGAAACACCATATATTTT. This codes for CASSLDRGTGNTIYF.

This chain connects TRBV5-6 to TRBJ1-1; D unresolved. The CDR3 is 17 amino acids. V lost 5 bases and J 3 bases, leaving 23 bases between the germline ends. Germline V gene sequence: CDR1 SGHDT, CDR2 YYEEEE. This CDR3 reads CASSSSPPMRADTEAFF. The CDR3 coding sequence is TGTGCCAGCAGTTCATCCCCCCCGATGAGGGCCGACACTGAAGCTTTCTTT.

The genes are TRBV10-3 and TRBJ1-6; TRBD1 matches 8 bases. The CDR3 consists of 15 residues. The trim removed 2 bases at V and 7 bases at J, leaving 4 bases unmatched. Germline assignment: CDR1 ENHRY and CDR2 SYGVKD. CDR3 DNA sequence: TGTGCCATCAGTGAGCGACAGGGGTTAAATTCACCCCTCCACTTT. It specifies CAISERQGLNSPLHF.

V and J are TRBV11-1 and TRBJ1-2; weak D call: TRBD1 (5 bases). CDR3 length: 13 residues. Trimming removed 8 bases at V and 5 bases at J, with 15 bases between. Germline loops: CDR1 SGHAT, CDR2 FQDESV (reference sequence). The CDR3 loop is CASGRGGAYGYTF. DNA of the CDR3: TGTGCCAGCGGGCGTGGAGGGGCATATGGCTACACCTTC.

The chain links TRBV6-5 to TRBJ1-4, with 9 bases fitting TRBD1. Trimming removed 7 bases from V and 11 bases from J; junction bases left unmatched: 5. This CDR3 region has 12 residues. CDR1 and CDR2 from the germline V gene are MNHEY and SVGAGI. The CDR3 protein is CASTEGTGKLFF. CDR3 DNA sequence: TGTGCCAGCACCGAGGGGACAGGGAAACTGTTTTTT.

This clone occurred once. CDR3 in DNA: TGTGCCAGCAGCCAGATCCTTGGTCAGCCCCAGCATTTT. Amino acids: CASSQILGQPQHF. The chain carries TRBV12-3 or TRBV12-4 and TRBJ1-5; D is ambiguous. Between the trimmed V and J ends, which lost 6 bases and 6 bases, there was a span of 12 bases. This CDR3 region has 13 residues.

CDR3 DNA sequence: TGTGCCAGTAGTACTCGGGACTTAATCAACACAGATACGCAGTATTTT. Translation: CASSTRDLINTDTQYF. This chain connects TRBV19 to TRBJ2-3; D perhaps matches TRBD2 (6 bases). Germline V gives CDR1 LNHDA, CDR2 SQIVND (reference sequence). The CDR3 runs to 16 residues. V was clipped by 4 bases and J by 2 bases, with 16 bases between them.

About this clone itself: The germline gene is not matched at one end of the junction; a read error may be the cause. The chain has TRBV7-7 and TRBJ2-2; 12 bases are shared with TRBD1. The CDR3 has 16 amino acids. Germline CDR1 is SSHAT and CDR2 is FNYEAQ (reference sequence). The chain's CDR3 is CASRGSGTGGAGELFF. In nucleotides, the CDR3 is TGTGCTAGCAGAGGCTCCGGGACAGGGGGCGCCGGGGAGCTGTTTTTT.

The chain joins TRBV7-8 to TRBJ1-5; 9 positions agree with TRBD1. Germline CDR1 is SGHVS and CDR2 is FQNEAQ. Trimming removed 1 base from V and 6 bases from J; junction bases left unmatched: 10. The CDR3 has 17 amino acids. The CDR3 loop is CASSLGVQGALSQPQHF. CDR3 bases: TGTGCCAGCAGCTTAGGGGTACAGGGGGCGCTGAGTCAGCCCCAGCATTTT.

This clone was counted between two and nine times. The rearrangement uses TRBV15 and TRBJ1-1; D call uncertain. The CDR3 is 14 amino acids. V lost 0 bases, J lost 2 bases, and 7 bases lay in between. Germline V gene sequence: CDR1 LNHNV, CDR2 YYDKDF (reference sequence). DNA for the CDR3: TGTGCCACCAGCAGAGATCCAATCAACACTGAAGCTTTCTTT. Protein product: CATSRDPINTEAFF.

The V and J genes are TRBV5-1 and TRBJ1-2; possible D gene TRBD1, 5 bases. V was pared by 0 bases and J by 4 bases, with 19 bases between. CDR1 is SGHRS, CDR2 YFSETQ, per germline. This CDR3 is 17 amino acids long. The CDR3: CASSLAGQGVNSYGYTF. CDR3 coding DNA: TGCGCCAGCAGCTTGGCAGGTCAGGGCGTGAATTCCTATGGCTACACCTTC.

V usage is TRBV11-2 and J usage is TRBJ2-5; D possibly corresponds to TRBD2 (5 bases). The length of the CDR3 is 16 residues. Trimming shortened V by 5 bases and J by 1 base, and 17 bases separated the two germline ends. The germline CDR1 and CDR2 sequences are SGHAT and FQNNGV. In DNA, the CDR3 is TGTGCCAGCAGCCTACCGAGTACGGGGTCCCAAGAGACCCAGTACTTC. It encodes CASSLPSTGSQETQYF.

V is TRBV2 and J is TRBJ1-5; 7 nucleotides line up with TRBD1. V was pared by 5 bases and J by 7 bases, with 5 bases of the junction left unmatched. Germline V gene sequence: CDR1 SNHLY, CDR2 FYNNEI. The CDR3 has 13 residues. CDR3 residues: CASSYTGDQPQHF. CDR3 DNA: TGTGCCAGCAGTTACACAGGGGACCAGCCCCAGCATTTT.

The V call is TRBV10-3, the J call TRBJ1-4; D is undetermined. Germline V gene sequence: CDR1 ENHRY, CDR2 SYGVKD. The CDR3 sequence is 13 residues long. V was trimmed by 5 bases and J by 5 bases, leaving 9 bases between them. The CDR3 reads CAISSTGNEKLFF. Written as DNA, the CDR3 is TGTGCCATCAGTTCGACGGGGAATGAAAAACTGTTTTTT.

The genes are TRBV3-1 (or the pseudogene TRBV3-2) and TRBJ2-5; 8 nucleotides match TRBD2. Germline values: CDR1 LGHDT, CDR2 YNNKEL (reference sequence). The ends lost 7 bases at V and 5 bases at J; junction bases unmatched: 9. The CDR3 is 14 residues long. The CDR3 DNA reads TGTGCCAGCAACTCCCCGGGACTAGAGGAGACCCAGTACTTC. Amino acid sequence: CASNSPGLEETQYF.

This clone was recorded once. Here the CDR3 reads CASSQGTGLSTDTQYF. The CDR3 nucleotides read TGTGCCAGCAGCCAAGGGACTGGGCTTAGCACAGATACGCAGTATTTT. The chain carries TRBV3-1 (or the pseudogene TRBV3-2) and TRBJ2-3, with a weak D call TRBD2 (5 bases). Germline assignment: CDR1 LGHDT and CDR2 YNNKEL (reference sequence). The germline V and J ends were trimmed by 1 base and 0 bases, with 11 bases remaining between them. The CDR3 is 16 residues long.

The chain links TRBV30 to TRBJ2-7, with 7 bases matching TRBD2. Germline V CDR1 and CDR2: GTSNPN, SVGIG (reference sequence). The CDR3 runs 12 residues. Trimming took 3 bases from V and 2 from J; bases not matched to a gene: 1. The DNA of the CDR3 is TGTGCCTGGAGGGCGGGGGCCTACGAGCAGTACTTC. Protein: CAWRAGAYEQYF.

CDR3 amino acids: CASRQDSYNEQFF. As DNA, the CDR3 is TGTGCCAGCAGGCAGGACAGTTACAATGAGCAGTTCTTC. The chain couples TRBV5-5 to TRBJ2-1; D perhaps matches TRBD1 (6 bases). V was pared by 5 bases and J by 4 bases, with 10 bases between. Germline V gene data show CDR1 as SGHKS and CDR2 as YYEKEE (reference sequence). The CDR3 spans 13 residues.